This T cell receptor beta chain was sequenced for a study of T cell changes during pregnancy in multiple sclerosis. V shed 5 bases and J shed 6 bases, with 15 bases lying between them. Per the germline V gene, CDR1 is MDHEN and CDR2 is SYDVKM. The CDR3 loop spans 14 amino acids. Using immunoSEQ multiplex PCR, the repertoire was profiled, and TCRdb retains in-frame clones only, with some absent. The profile shows about 36,000 clones, about 88% of them singletons. The source was CD4+ T cells from peripheral blood mononuclear cells, collected in the first trimester of pregnancy. The gene calls are TRBV28 and TRBJ2-3, with D possibly matching TRBD2 (6 bases). This receptor was taken from a female donor with multiple sclerosis, enrolled in a pregnancy study. The CDR3 DNA reads as TGTGCCAGCAGTGCTCCGGGACTTAGTGATACGCAGTATTTT. Protein sequence: CASSAPGLSDTQYF.